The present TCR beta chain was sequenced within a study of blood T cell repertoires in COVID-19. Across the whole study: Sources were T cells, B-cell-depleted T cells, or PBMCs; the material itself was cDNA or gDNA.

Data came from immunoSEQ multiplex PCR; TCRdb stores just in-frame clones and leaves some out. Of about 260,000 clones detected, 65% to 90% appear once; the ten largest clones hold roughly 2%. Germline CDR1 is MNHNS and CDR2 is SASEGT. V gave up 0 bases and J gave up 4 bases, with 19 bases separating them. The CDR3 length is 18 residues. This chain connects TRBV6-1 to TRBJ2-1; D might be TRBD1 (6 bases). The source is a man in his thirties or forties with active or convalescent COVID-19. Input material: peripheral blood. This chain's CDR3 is CASSEASPYRETYNEQFF. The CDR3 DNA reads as TGTGCCAGCAGTGAAGCGAGCCCGTACAGGGAGACATACAATGAGCAGTTCTTC.